A single sample gave rise to the 26 T cell receptor beta chains below, sequenced in a study of blood T cell repertoires in COVID-19. This table comes from immunoSEQ multiplex PCR, and its TCRdb copy is limited to in-frame clones, with some not included. The data show some 150,000 clones, 65% to 90% seen once. Specimen: peripheral blood. These receptor sequences come from a man between 65 and 80 years old with acute or convalescent COVID-19.

V and J are TRBV3-1 (or the pseudogene TRBV3-2) and TRBJ1-2, with D unclear. Germline CDR1 LGHDT, CDR2 YNNKEL (reference sequence). Trimming took off 0 bases at V and 7 bases at J, with 15 bases between the two ends. The CDR3 is made up of 15 amino acids. In DNA form, the CDR3 reads TGTGCCAGCAGCCAAGATCAAGTTACATCCCGTGGCTACACCTTC. This codes for CASSQDQVTSRGYTF.

This chain joins TRBV6-6 and TRBJ1-5; D might be TRBD1 (5 bases). Germline CDR1 is MNHNY and CDR2 is SVGAGI (reference sequence). The V gene lost 5 bases and the J gene lost 5 bases, with 13 bases spanning the gap. This CDR3 spans 14 amino acids. CDR3 in amino acids: CASSRQGMDQPQHF. As DNA, the CDR3 is TGTGCCAGCAGTCGTCAGGGTATGGATCAGCCCCAGCATTTT.

The rearrangement uses TRBV9 and TRBJ1-1; possible D gene TRBD1, 5 bases. V gave up 0 bases and J gave up 4 bases, with 7 bases separating them. Germline V CDR1 and CDR2: SGDLS, YYNGEE. This CDR3 comprises 13 residues. CDR3: CASSVDRFTEAFF. The CDR3 nucleotides are TGTGCCAGCAGCGTAGACAGGTTCACTGAAGCTTTCTTT.

This clone was seen just once. V and J are TRBV27 and TRBJ2-7; 9 nucleotides align to TRBD1. This CDR3 has 13 residues. The germline gives CDR1 MNHEY, CDR2 SMNVEV (reference sequence). V lost 5 bases and J lost 5; bases outside the gene matches: 4. This CDR3 is CASSLRTGDEQYF. CDR3 coding DNA: TGTGCCAGCAGTCTTCGGACAGGGGACGAGCAGTACTTC.

This rearrangement joins TRBV3-1 (or the pseudogene TRBV3-2) to TRBJ2-5; 10 nucleotides align to TRBD1. The CDR3 consists of 14 residues. The germline gives CDR1 LGHDT, CDR2 YNNKEL (reference sequence). V lost 3 bases to trimming and J lost 5 bases; unmatched junction nucleotides: 3. The CDR3 is CASSQTGGRETQYF. CDR3 DNA sequence: TGTGCCAGCAGCCAGACAGGGGGCAGGGAGACCCAGTACTTC.

The gene calls are TRBV19 and TRBJ2-1, with 16 bases that match TRBD2. CDR1 and CDR2 from the germline V gene are LNHDA and SQIVND (reference sequence). CDR3 size: 17 residues. With V trimmed by 4 bases and J by 7 bases, 7 bases remained unmatched. CDR3 sequence: CASSSTGTSGRGNEQFF. The CDR3 coding sequence is TGTGCCAGTAGTAGCACCGGGACTAGCGGGAGGGGAAATGAGCAGTTCTTC.

The chain joins TRBV2 to TRBJ2-7; 13 bases are shared with TRBD2. Losses at the gene ends were 6 bases for V and 3 bases for J; bases not matched to a gene: 5. Looked up from germline, CDR1 is SNHLY and CDR2 is FYNNEI. The CDR3 covers 15 residues. CDR3 region: CASRETSGRYYEQYF. The CDR3 DNA reads TGTGCCAGCAGGGAGACTAGCGGGAGGTACTACGAGCAGTACTTC.

The chain has TRBV29-1 and TRBJ2-6; 8 nucleotides align to TRBD1. With 5 bases clipped from V and 0 bases from J, the junction kept 6 bases outside the gene matches. CDR1 and CDR2 (germline): SQVTM, ANQGSEA. The length of the CDR3 is 16 residues. In nucleotides, the CDR3 is TGCAGCGTTCTTGGGACAGGCATCTCTGGGGCCAACGTCCTGACTTTC. Translated, it gives CSVLGTGISGANVLTF.

J is TRBJ2-7 and V is TRBV19; TRBD2 agrees at 10 bases. From germline, CDR1 is LNHDA and CDR2 SQIVND (reference sequence). The CDR3 has 16 residues. J was trimmed by 2 bases and V by 5 bases; bases with no gene match: 9. The CDR3: CASSPGVAGGTYEQYF. The CDR3 nucleotides read TGTGCCAGTAGTCCCGGGGTAGCGGGAGGAACCTACGAGCAGTACTTC.

V gene TRBV6-6 combines with J gene TRBJ1-2, with 7 bases fitting TRBD1. Trimming cost V 5 bases and J 7 bases; bases outside gene matches: 7. This CDR3 is 13 amino acids long. Germline CDR1 is MNHNY and CDR2 is SVGAGI (reference sequence). This CDR3 is CASSHRQGSGYTF. As DNA, the CDR3 is TGTGCCAGCAGTCACAGACAGGGCTCTGGCTACACCTTC.

This clone was found once. This chain connects TRBV19 to TRBJ2-1, with 10 bases identical to TRBD2. This CDR3 comprises 21 residues. V dropped 3 bases and J dropped 1; count of bases not matched to a gene: 18. From germline, CDR1 is LNHDA and CDR2 SQIVND (reference sequence). CDR3 nucleotide sequence: TGTGCCAGTAGTATTACCCGGTTGGCTAGCGGGAGAAAGAGGTCCTACAATGAGCAGTTCTTC. This sequence encodes CASSITRLASGRKRSYNEQFF.

In its sample, this clone was seen once. The chain combines TRBV3-1 (or the pseudogene TRBV3-2) with TRBJ1-2; D is perhaps TRBD1 (6 bases). The CDR3 runs to 15 residues. Trimming pared 1 base from V and 4 bases from J, leaving 13 bases between. CDR1 LGHDT and CDR2 YNNKEL come from the germline V gene (reference sequence). Here the CDR3 reads CASSQGRGPLYGYTF. The CDR3 nucleotides read TGTGCCAGCAGCCAAGGGCGGGGGCCCCTCTATGGCTACACCTTC.

The CDR3 is CASSSGTGGIGGYTF. CDR3 DNA: TGTGCCAGCAGCTCCGGGACAGGGGGCATCGGGGGCTACACCTTC. This chain connects TRBV11-2 to TRBJ1-2; 12 bases match TRBD1. The trim removed 4 bases at V and 8 bases at J, leaving 8 bases unmatched. Germline V gene data show CDR1 as SGHAT and CDR2 as FQNNGV. The CDR3 length is 15 residues.

The J gene is TRBJ1-1, the V gene TRBV5-1; D possibly corresponds to TRBD1 (5 bases). The V end was cut by 5 bases, the J end by 3 bases, with 14 bases between. The germline V gene encodes CDR1 SGHRS and CDR2 YFSETQ. The CDR3 has 14 amino acids. The CDR3 loop is CASRLNTGYTEAFF. CDR3 bases: TGCGCCAGCAGATTAAACACAGGATACACTGAAGCTTTCTTT.

J is TRBJ2-3 and V is TRBV3-1 (or the pseudogene TRBV3-2); D possibly corresponds to TRBD1 (6 bases). The length of the CDR3 is 16 residues. The germline V gene encodes CDR1 LGHDT and CDR2 YNNKEL (reference sequence). The V gene lost 0 bases and the J gene lost 3 bases, with 13 bases spanning the gap. The CDR3 DNA is TGTGCCAGCAGCCAAGATTCGGGCAGGGGTACAGATACGCAGTATTTT. Protein: CASSQDSGRGTDTQYF.

The chain recombines TRBV15 with TRBJ2-3; unclear D gene. The length of the CDR3 is 15 residues. Germline CDR1 LNHNV, CDR2 YYDKDF (reference sequence). Trimming left V 5 bases short and J 3 bases short, with 15 bases between. CDR3 bases: TGTGCCACCAGCCCGAGTCAAGCAGGAACAGATACGCAGTATTTT. Translating it yields CATSPSQAGTDTQYF. Complete variable domain (other parts from reference TRBV15 and TRBJ2-3): DAMVIQNPRYQVTQFGKPVTLSCSQTLNHNVMYWYQQKSSQAPKLLFHYYDKDFNNEADTPDNFQSRRPNTSFCFLDIRSPGLGDTAMYLCATSPSQAGTDTQYFGPGTRLTVL.

Only one count was recorded for this clone. The J gene is TRBJ2-7, the V gene TRBV6-5, with TRBD1 matching over 8 bases. Germline V CDR1 and CDR2: MNHEY, SVGAGI. This CDR3 region has 14 residues. V dropped 6 bases and J dropped 2; count of bases not matched to a gene: 6. The CDR3 DNA reads as TGTGCCAGCAGCCTGGACAGGGACCCCTACGAGCAGTACTTC. Protein product: CASSLDRDPYEQYF.

This clone was seen once. This chain joins TRBV5-4 and TRBJ2-2; TRBD1 matches 9 bases. This CDR3 is 15 amino acids long. Germline trimming cut 0 bases from V and 6 bases from J; bases unmatched to any gene: 3. Germline V gene data show CDR1 as SGHNT and CDR2 as YYREEE (reference sequence). CDR3 sequence: CASSLGDRDAGELFF. The CDR3 nucleotides are TGTGCCAGCAGCTTGGGGGACAGGGATGCCGGGGAGCTGTTTTTT.

V usage is TRBV10-3 and J usage is TRBJ2-1; 9 nucleotides line up with TRBD1. Unmatched junction bases numbered 8, after V lost 3 bases and J lost 8 bases. The CDR3 sequence is 15 residues long. CDR1 ENHRY and CDR2 SYGVKD come from the germline V gene. Written as DNA, the CDR3 is TGTGCCATCAGTGAACATCGGACAGGGGAACATGAGCAGTTCTTC. Its protein product is CAISEHRTGEHEQFF.

The chain carries TRBV6-5 and TRBJ2-1, with D possibly being TRBD2 (5 bases). This CDR3 contains 13 residues. Trimming removed 0 bases from V and 10 bases from J, with 10 bases in between. CDR1 is MNHEY, CDR2 SVGAGI, per germline. The DNA of the CDR3 is TGTGCCAGCAGTTACTCGTGGGAGAGGGAGCAGTTCTTC. Translated: CASSYSWEREQFF.

The chain joins TRBV6-2 or TRBV6-3 to TRBJ2-5, with TRBD2 matching 11 bases. The CDR3 is 17 residues long. J gave up 4 bases and V 6 bases, and 13 bases lay outside the gene matches. Germline loops: CDR1 MNHEY, CDR2 SVGEGT. This chain's CDR3 is CASSHKGLAGGGETQYF. Here the CDR3 DNA reads TGTGCCAGCAGCCATAAAGGGCTAGCGGGAGGTGGAGAGACCCAGTACTTC.

The CDR3 here is CASSLLLAGGNTGELFF. The CDR3 coding sequence is TGCGCCAGCAGCTTGTTACTAGCGGGAGGTAACACCGGGGAGCTGTTTTTT. The chain joins TRBV5-1 to TRBJ2-2, with 12 bases aligning to TRBD2. Germline V CDR1 and CDR2: SGHRS, YFSETQ. V gave up 1 base and J gave up 2 bases; unmatched junction bases: 3. The CDR3 sequence is 17 residues long.

The chain is built from TRBV19 and TRBJ1-2, with TRBD1 as a possible D gene (6 bases). This CDR3 has 14 residues. The germline V and J ends were trimmed by 7 bases and 5 bases, with 17 bases remaining between them. Germline CDR1 is LNHDA and CDR2 is SQIVND (reference sequence). The CDR3 reads CASMGDTSGYGYTF. As DNA, the CDR3 is TGTGCCAGTATGGGGGACACTTCGGGGTATGGCTACACCTTC. The variable domain in full, with the rest retrieved from reference TRBV19 and TRBJ1-2, is DGGITQSPKYLFRKEGQNVTLSCEQNLNHDAMYWYRQDPGQGLRLIYYSQIVNDFQKGDIAEGYSVSREKKESFPLTVTSAQKNPTAFYLCASMGDTSGYGYTFGSGTRLTVV.

The chain recombines TRBV4-3 with TRBJ2-5; tentatively, D is TRBD1 (6 bases). The CDR3 covers 16 residues. The germline V gene has CDR1 LGHNA and CDR2 YSLEER. V was shortened by 1 base and J by 0 bases, with 12 bases between the two germline ends. In DNA, the CDR3 is TGCGCCAGCAGCCAAGGGACAGCCTGGTACCAAGAGACCCAGTACTTC. Amino acid sequence: CASSQGTAWYQETQYF.

The chain carries TRBV30 and TRBJ1-3; D is unclear. The CDR3 covers 14 residues. The germline gives CDR1 GTSNPN, CDR2 SVGIG (reference sequence). With 2 bases removed from V and 0 bases from J, the gap between germline ends came to 8 bases. DNA for the CDR3: TGTGCCTGGAGTTGGCATTCCTCTGGAAACACCATATATTTT. This gives the protein CAWSWHSSGNTIYF. Based on the CDR3 plus reference TRBV30 and TRBJ1-3, the full variable domain is SQTIHQWPATLVQPVGSPLSLECTVEGTSNPNLYWYRQAAGRGLQLLFYSVGIGQISSEVPQNLSASRPQDRQFILSSKKLLLSDSGFYLCAWSWHSSGNTIYFGEGSWLTVV.

The V gene is TRBV7-2, the J gene TRBJ2-6, with TRBD1 matching over 11 bases. J lost 4 bases, V lost 2 bases, and 4 bases had no gene match. This CDR3 is 17 amino acids long. The germline CDR1 and CDR2 sequences are SGHTA and FQGNSA. The CDR3 loop reads CASSLRTGGSGANVLTF. The DNA of the CDR3 is TGTGCCAGCAGCTTAAGGACAGGGGGCAGCGGGGCCAACGTCCTGACTTTC.